A single sample is the source of the 9 T cell receptor beta chains below, sequenced in a study of beta chain features in type 1 diabetes. General study points: When Type 1 diabetes patients were examined, their TCRB CDR3s proved moderately but significantly shorter in all four CD4+ subsets.

Reverse transcribing all isolated RNA meant expressed TCRB transcripts were sequenced. Clones were sequenced by immunoSEQ multiplex PCR, and TCRdb holds only the in-frame ones, with some missing. The table has some 140,000 clones, around 8.8% seen once; the top ten hold around 0.79%. Their antigens are not known. The specimen was central memory CD4+ T cells from blood. The receptor set was obtained from a man aged 30 to 45 with type 1 diabetes.

This clone has just a few counts. The V call is TRBV5-1, the J call TRBJ2-5, with a tentative D call TRBD2 (6 bases). Trimming cost V 4 bases and J 6 bases, with 16 bases left between them. This CDR3 is built from 14 residues. CDR1 is SGHRS, CDR2 YFSETQ, per germline. The CDR3 DNA follows: TGCGCCAGCAGCGCAACCTCGGGGGACCAGACCCAGTACTTC. Translating it yields CASSATSGDQTQYF.

Comments on this clone: An end of the junction differs from the germline gene, which may be a read error. This chain connects TRBV10-3 to TRBJ2-3, with a possible D match to TRBD2 (6 bases). This CDR3 has 16 residues. The V gene's germline CDR1 is ENHRY and CDR2 SYGVKD. The CDR3 region has the DNA TGTGCCAGCAGTACCCTCGGGACGGGGGGCACAGATACGCAGTATTTT. Amino acids: CASSTLGTGGTDTQYF.

The chain couples TRBV4-2 to TRBJ2-2; D might be TRBD2 (5 bases). CDR3 size: 16 residues. Germline assignment: CDR1 LGHNA and CDR2 YNFKEQ. V dropped 0 bases and J dropped 2 bases, with 10 bases sitting between them. The CDR3 reads CASSQEGGVNTGELFF. The CDR3 region has the DNA TGTGCCAGCAGCCAAGAAGGAGGAGTAAACACCGGGGAGCTGTTTTTT.

This chain connects TRBV5-6 to TRBJ1-1; no clear D. V lost 5 bases to trimming and J lost 5 bases, with 16 bases between them. Germline CDR1 reads SGHDT; CDR2 reads YYEEEE. This CDR3 contains 14 residues. CDR3 DNA sequence: TGTGCCAGCAGTTATCCCCCCTCACAGACTGAAGCTTTCTTT. Protein sequence: CASSYPPSQTEAFF.

This clone occurred a few times. The chain links TRBV5-1 to TRBJ2-5, with 7 bases identical to TRBD2. With 4 bases clipped from V and 4 bases from J, the junction kept 10 bases outside the gene matches. Germline CDR1 reads SGHRS; CDR2 reads YFSETQ. The CDR3 runs 15 residues. CDR3 coding DNA: TGCGCCAGCAGCCTCGGAGCGGGGTTGGGAGAGACCCAGTACTTC. Residues: CASSLGAGLGETQYF.

This chain links TRBV9 with TRBJ2-1; TRBD2 matches at 8 bases. The V and J ends lost 4 bases and 0 bases, in that order; junction bases with no gene match: 6. The germline gives CDR1 SGDLS, CDR2 YYNGEE. CDR3 length equals 16 residues. The CDR3 protein is CASSPGGVSSYNEQFF. CDR3 coding DNA: TGTGCCAGCAGCCCGGGGGGGGTTAGCTCCTACAATGAGCAGTTCTTC.

This clone was seen only a few times. V usage is TRBV29-1 and J usage is TRBJ2-1; TRBD2 agrees at 8 bases. The CDR3 spans 16 residues. V was pared by 1 base and J by 0 bases, with 5 bases of the junction left unmatched. The germline V gene encodes CDR1 SQVTM and CDR2 ANQGSEA. The CDR3 here is CSVEVEGTSSYNEQFF. CDR3 nucleotides: TGCAGCGTTGAAGTGGAGGGGACTAGCTCCTACAATGAGCAGTTCTTC.

V gene TRBV2 combines with J gene TRBJ2-5, with 9 bases that match TRBD2. Germline loops: CDR1 SNHLY, CDR2 FYNNEI. The CDR3 sequence is 15 residues long. V shed 2 bases, J shed 4 bases, and the junction held 5 bases outside the gene matches. In nucleotides, the CDR3 is TGTGCCAGCAGTGAAAGGCGGGGGGGCGGAGAGACCCAGTACTTC. It yields the protein CASSERRGGGETQYF.

The rearrangement links TRBV15 to TRBJ1-5; 10 positions match TRBD1. With V trimmed by 0 bases and J by 8 bases, 13 bases remained unmatched. The CDR3 contains 18 residues. Germline V gene lookup returns CDR1 LNHNV and CDR2 YYDKDF (reference sequence). The DNA of the CDR3 is TGTGCCACCAGCAGAGATGCAACGACAGGGGGCCTCCTGGAGCCCCAGCATTTT. Protein: CATSRDATTGGLLEPQHF.